The sequence of this TCR beta chain was determined in a study of cytomegalovirus exposure and HLA in healthy donors. PCR amplification relied on 60 Vbeta primers (plus 13 Jbeta primers). The data were produced by immunoSEQ multiplex PCR, yet TCRdb's version contains in-frame clones alone and is incomplete. This sample lists around 63,000 clones; its ten largest clones have over 1.5%. The V end was cut by 7 bases, the J end by 7 bases, with 11 bases between. CDR3 size: 13 residues. Germline assignment: CDR1 MNHNY and CDR2 SVGAGI (reference sequence). The rearrangement joins TRBV6-6 to TRBJ1-6, with D unresolved. Sequenced material: PBMCs. The receptor was derived from a young woman in good health and CMV-seronegative. Written as DNA, the CDR3 is TGTGCCAGCAAATCCACAGTCAATTCACCCCTCCACTTT. Translated, it gives CASKSTVNSPLHF.